These T cell receptor beta chains were read from a single sample in a study of cytomegalovirus exposure and HLA in healthy donors. Sequencing was performed with immunoSEQ multiplex PCR; in TCRdb, only in-frame clones are kept and a portion is missing. The data contain approximately 100,000 clones, around 81% of them singletons. Sequenced input: PBMCs. Receptor source: a woman aged 25 to 39 in good health and CMV-seronegative. Both conserved end residues are part of each CDR3. A D gene is named only where the DNA matches it firmly. Clone size is stated in some rows and not others, as once, few, many or a class when expanded.

v_call,d_call,clone_size,j_call,cdr3_aa,cdr3_nt
TRBV27,.,.,TRBJ2-5,CASSLLAAETQYF,TGTGCCAGCAGTTTGCTAGCCGCAGAGACCCAGTACTTC
TRBV28,.,few,TRBJ1-2,CASSYTANYGYTF,TGTGCCAGCAGCTATACAGCTAACTATGGCTACACCTTC
TRBV27,.,few,TRBJ1-4,CASADRFNEKLFF,TGTGCCAGCGCAGACAGGTTTAATGAAAAACTGTTTTTT
TRBV27,.,.,TRBJ2-7,CASSLVVSSYEQYF,TGTGCCAGCAGTCTAGTAGTCAGCTCCTACGAGCAGTACTTC
TRBV7-9,TRBD2,.,TRBJ2-1,CASSRGGLADNEQFF,TGTGCCAGCAGCCGTGGGGGACTAGCGGACAATGAGCAGTTCTTC
TRBV30,.,.,TRBJ2-7,CAWSVDIVFRGDFNYYEQYF,TGTGCCTGGAGTGTGGATATCGTTTTTCGGGGAGACTTTAATTACTACGAGCAGTACTTC
TRBV15,.,once,TRBJ2-7,CATSRDSASTGQYF,TGTGCCACCAGCAGAGATTCGGCGAGCACGGGGCAGTACTTC
TRBV12-5,.,.,TRBJ1-1,CASGPLAHGGMNTEAFF,TGTGCTAGTGGTCCTCTCGCCCACGGCGGGATGAACACTGAAGCTTTCTTT
TRBV7-9,TRBD2,.,TRBJ2-2,CSSSLDLGGFGELFF,TGTTCCAGCAGCTTAGACCTGGGAGGGTTCGGGGAGCTGTTTTTT
TRBV11-2,.,once,TRBJ2-4,CASSWQTHIQYF,TGTGCCAGCAGCTGGCAGACACACATTCAGTACTTC
TRBV19,.,.,TRBJ1-2,CASSTFERTEALFGLYGYTF,TGTGCCAGTAGTACCTTCGAACGGACGGAGGCCCTCTTTGGGCTTTATGGCTACACCTTC
TRBV28,TRBD1,.,TRBJ2-7,CASSLPTGTYEQYF,TGTGCCAGCAGTTTGCCGACAGGGACCTACGAGCAGTACTTC
TRBV6-1,.,.,TRBJ2-2,CASSDVRGRGTGELFF,TGTGCCAGCAGTGACGTCCGAGGGAGAGGTACCGGGGAGCTGTTTTTT
TRBV7-9,TRBD1,.,TRBJ2-3,CSSSVPRDSVTDTQYF,TGTTCCAGCAGCGTTCCCCGGGACAGCGTCACAGATACGCAGTATTTT
TRBV18,TRBD2,.,TRBJ2-7,CASSPIAGSYEQYF,TGTGCCAGCTCACCAATAGCGGGTTCCTACGAGCAGTACTTC
TRBV11-2,TRBD1,.,TRBJ2-7,CASSFPGGYEQYF,TGTGCCAGCAGCTTTCCAGGGGGCTACGAGCAGTACTTC
TRBV28,.,.,TRBJ1-2,CASRYRRGGFKGYTF,TGTGCCAGCAGGTATCGGAGGGGCGGGTTTAAAGGCTACACCTTC
TRBV7-9,.,few,TRBJ1-2,CSSSLSQGRPTF,TGTTCCAGCAGCTTATCACAGGGACGACCCACCTTC
TRBV6-6,TRBD1,few,TRBJ2-7,CASSYSNLGQGYEQYF,TGTGCCAGCAGTTACTCGAATTTAGGACAGGGCTACGAGCAGTACTTC
TRBV18,.,.,TRBJ1-3,CASSPSESGNTIYF,TGTGCCAGCTCACCATCAGAATCTGGAAACACCATATATTTT
TRBV7-2,TRBD1,.,TRBJ1-2,CASSSETGNYGYTF,TGTGCCAGCAGTTCAGAGACAGGGAACTATGGCTACACCTTC
TRBV5-1,.,.,TRBJ1-2,CASSLADTHYGYTF,TGCGCCAGCAGCTTGGCGGACACGCACTATGGCTACACCTTC
TRBV30,.,.,TRBJ2-7,CAWSRAGASYEQYF,TGTGCCTGGAGTAGGGCAGGGGCCTCCTACGAGCAGTACTTC
TRBV19,TRBD1,.,TRBJ1-1,CASSIYRGVNTEAFF,TGTGCCAGTAGTATATACAGGGGGGTGAACACTGAAGCTTTCTTT
TRBV29-1,TRBD2,.,TRBJ2-7,CSARLAGDYDEQYF,TGCAGCGCCAGACTAGCGGGAGATTATGACGAGCAGTACTTC
TRBV7-2,TRBD2,.,TRBJ2-3,CASSLGLAGTSTDTQYF,TGTGCCAGCAGCTTAGGGCTAGCGGGAACTAGCACAGATACGCAGTATTTT
TRBV7-9,TRBD1,.,TRBJ1-2,CSSSFLQGAYGYTF,TGTTCCAGCAGCTTTTTACAGGGGGCATATGGCTACACCTTC
TRBV19,.,.,TRBJ1-2,CASSIAGPNYGYTF,TGTGCCAGTAGTATAGCAGGGCCAAACTATGGCTACACCTTC
TRBV7-6,TRBD1,.,TRBJ2-1,CASSQDRVWLQFF,TGTGCCAGCAGCCAGGACAGGGTGTGGCTGCAGTTCTTC
TRBV6-5,.,few,TRBJ2-2,CASSTGAAGELFF,TGTGCCAGCAGTACTGGGGCAGCCGGGGAGCTGTTTTTT
TRBV5-1,.,.,TRBJ1-1,CASSQGRTDMNTEAFF,TGCGCCAGCAGCCAGGGCCGGACAGACATGAACACTGAAGCTTTCTTT
TRBV27,.,.,TRBJ1-3,CASRAGLSGNTIYF,TGTGCCAGCAGAGCGGGCCTCTCTGGAAACACCATATATTTT
TRBV6-5,.,.,TRBJ1-1,CASSYQGVSDTEAFF,TGTGCCAGCAGTTACCAAGGGGTCTCTGACACTGAAGCTTTCTTT
TRBV4-1,.,.,TRBJ2-3,CASSQDYFGEGGTDTQYF,TGCGCCAGCAGCCAAGACTATTTCGGGGAGGGGGGCACAGATACGCAGTATTTT
TRBV5-1,.,.,TRBJ1-5,CASSLEGDGNQPQHF,TGCGCCAGCAGCTTGGAAGGGGATGGCAATCAGCCCCAGCATTTT
TRBV6-1,TRBD2,few,TRBJ2-3,CASSELAVSDTQYF,TGTGCCAGCAGTGAACTAGCGGTGTCAGATACGCAGTATTTT
TRBV5-4,.,.,TRBJ2-3,CASSPALSGTSTDTQYF,TGTGCCAGCAGCCCTGCTCTGAGCGGTACTAGCACAGATACGCAGTATTTT
TRBV7-8,.,.,TRBJ1-5,CASSFSGGGSNQPQHF,TGTGCCAGCAGCTTTTCGGGGGGCGGAAGCAATCAGCCCCAGCATTTT
TRBV9,.,.,TRBJ2-1,CASSPRFESLWQFF,TGTGCCAGCAGCCCACGCTTCGAGTCACTATGGCAGTTCTTC
TRBV6-5,.,.,TRBJ1-2,CASRMTGANYGYTF,TGTGCCAGCAGAATGACAGGAGCCAACTATGGCTACACCTTC